This T cell receptor beta chain was recovered during a study of T cells expressing NK-cell markers. About the research overall: It was from sorted CD3+CD56+NKG2C+, CD3+CD56+NKG2C- and CD3+CD56-NKG2C+ T cells that TCR beta repertoires came. Out of eight donors sequenced, seven tested HCMV-seropositive and the remaining one seronegative.

Study-wide results and caveats: Leadership of the CD3+CD56-NKG2C+ fraction also belonged to these clonotypes in a handful of donors.

The germline V gene has CDR1 SGHRS and CDR2 YFSETQ. The CDR3 runs to 16 residues. Concerning this clonotype itself: Its matching antigen is unknown.

TCRdb reprocessed the 5' RACE reads, with one entry per CDR3 protein and no DNA. Recorded for this sample: about 150,000 distinct CDR3 sequences. The sequence was obtained from a woman in her fifties or sixties in good health. The chain carries TRBV5-1 and TRBJ1-6; TCRdb's D call, TRBD1, is unchecked because there is no DNA. Specimen: blood T cells: a sorted CD56 or NKG2C T cell subset, CD4+ or CD8+ T cells, or bulk PBMC T cells (not recorded which). Here the CDR3 reads CASSLEGAPYNSPLHF.